Listed below are T cell receptor beta chains from one sample, sequenced in a study of CD8 T cells in Susac syndrome. MiXCR, run by TCRdb on the immunoSEQ multiplex PCR reads, gives a single entry per CDR3 protein. The data hold approximately 100,000 distinct CDR3 sequences, with about 96% observed a single time. Input material: CD4+ T cells from PBMCs. All receptors come from a human donor in good health. The CDR3 runs from the conserved cysteine through the conserved F or W. Each record gives: D gene, J gene, clone size, V gene, CDR3 protein, CDR3 DNA. A D gene is named only where the DNA matches it firmly. Size values are once, few and many counts, or a class for expanded clones, and some rows have none.

.	TRBJ2-7	.	TRBV3-1	CASSQATYQLNEQYF	TGTGCCAGCAGCCAAGCAACCTACCAACTGAACGAGCAGTACTTC
.	TRBJ2-3	.	TRBV5-4	CASSTRTVEGDTQYF	TGTGCCAGCAGCACTCGGACAGTGGAGGGAGATACGCAGTATTTT
.	TRBJ2-3	.	TRBV24-1	CATSDPGYTDTQYF	TGTGCCACCAGTGACCCAGGGTACACAGATACGCAGTATTTT
.	TRBJ1-1	.	TRBV29-1	CSVAVQRAFF	TGCAGCGTTGCGGTCCAACGGGCTTTCTTT
.	TRBJ1-1	.	TRBV29-1	CSAGTANTEAFF	TGCAGCGCCGGGACGGCGAACACTGAAGCTTTCTTT
TRBD1	TRBJ2-2	.	TRBV7-9	CASSFQGAGGELFF	TGTGCCAGCAGCTTTCAGGGGGCCGGCGGGGAGCTGTTTTTT
.	TRBJ1-2	.	TRBV2	CAIRTENPYGYTF	TGTGCCATCCGGACAGAAAATCCCTATGGCTACACCTTC
TRBD1	TRBJ2-1	.	TRBV5-1	CASSSTPTTGVNEQFF	TGCGCCAGCAGCTCCACCCCGACGACAGGGGTCAATGAGCAGTTCTTC
TRBD2	TRBJ2-7	once	TRBV27	CASSLTSGRVHEQYF	TGTGCCAGCAGTCTGACTAGCGGGAGAGTCCACGAGCAGTACTTC
TRBD1	TRBJ2-7	.	TRBV10-3	CAISEQQTGTYEQYF	TGTGCCATCAGTGAGCAACAGACAGGGACCTACGAGCAGTACTTC
TRBD2	TRBJ2-5	.	TRBV3-1	CASSQGLAGNPRETQYF	TGTGCCAGCAGCCAAGGACTAGCGGGGAACCCAAGGGAGACCCAGTACTTC
TRBD1	TRBJ1-1	.	TRBV3-1	CASSQGGQKNTEAFF	TGTGCCAGCAGCCAAGGGGGACAGAAGAACACTGAAGCTTTCTTT
TRBD1	TRBJ1-6	.	TRBV7-8	CASSLLDRGVNSPLHF	TGTGCCAGCAGCTTACTCGACAGGGGCGTCAATTCACCCCTCCACTTT
.	TRBJ1-1	.	TRBV2	CASSEEGANTEAFF	TGTGCCAGCAGTGAGGAAGGGGCAAATACTGAAGCTTTCTTT
TRBD2	TRBJ2-3	.	TRBV5-1	CASSPLAGGTDTQYF	TGCGCCAGCAGCCCACTAGCGGGGGGGACAGATACGCAGTATTTT
TRBD1	TRBJ2-5	.	TRBV28	CASCLGQGRMAGETQYF	TGTGCCAGCTGTCTTGGACAGGGGCGCATGGCAGGGGAGACCCAGTACTTC
.	TRBJ1-5	.	TRBV7-9	CASSLGPQDQPQHF	TGTGCCAGCAGCTTAGGCCCCCAGGATCAGCCCCAGCATTTT
.	TRBJ1-2	.	TRBV18	CASSPEENYGYTF	TGTGCCAGCTCACCTGAGGAGAACTATGGCTACACCTTC
TRBD2	TRBJ2-1	once	TRBV19	CASSLPRTTSGGPKQFF	TGTGCCAGTAGCTTACCCCGGACGACTAGCGGGGGCCCAAAGCAGTTCTTC
TRBD1	TRBJ1-2	once	TRBV20-1	CSAVRDRGLYGYTF	TGCAGTGCTGTCAGGGACAGGGGGCTCTATGGCTACACCTTC
TRBD1	TRBJ2-7	.	TRBV2	CASKTGPYEQYF	TGTGCCAGCAAGACAGGGCCCTACGAGCAGTACTTC
.	TRBJ2-2	.	TRBV19	CASSGRWDTGELFF	TGTGCCAGTAGTGGTAGGTGGGACACCGGGGAGCTGTTTTTT
.	TRBJ2-1	.	TRBV18	CASSPVSGYHEQFF	TGTGCCAGCTCACCGGTTTCCGGGTATCATGAGCAGTTCTTC
.	TRBJ2-7	.	TRBV3-1	CASSLGHSYEQYF	TGTGCCAGCAGCCTGGGACATTCCTACGAGCAGTACTTC
.	TRBJ2-1	.	TRBV7-2	CASSLLNEQFF	TGTGCCAGCAGCTTATTAAATGAGCAGTTCTTC
.	TRBJ1-2	.	TRBV7-6	CASSSSAEGSYGYTF	TGTGCCAGCAGCTCTAGCGCGGAGGGCTCCTATGGCTACACCTTC
TRBD2	TRBJ2-1	.	TRBV18	CASSRLAGGVNEQFF	TGTGCCAGCTCCCGACTAGCGGGAGGGGTCAATGAGCAGTTCTTC